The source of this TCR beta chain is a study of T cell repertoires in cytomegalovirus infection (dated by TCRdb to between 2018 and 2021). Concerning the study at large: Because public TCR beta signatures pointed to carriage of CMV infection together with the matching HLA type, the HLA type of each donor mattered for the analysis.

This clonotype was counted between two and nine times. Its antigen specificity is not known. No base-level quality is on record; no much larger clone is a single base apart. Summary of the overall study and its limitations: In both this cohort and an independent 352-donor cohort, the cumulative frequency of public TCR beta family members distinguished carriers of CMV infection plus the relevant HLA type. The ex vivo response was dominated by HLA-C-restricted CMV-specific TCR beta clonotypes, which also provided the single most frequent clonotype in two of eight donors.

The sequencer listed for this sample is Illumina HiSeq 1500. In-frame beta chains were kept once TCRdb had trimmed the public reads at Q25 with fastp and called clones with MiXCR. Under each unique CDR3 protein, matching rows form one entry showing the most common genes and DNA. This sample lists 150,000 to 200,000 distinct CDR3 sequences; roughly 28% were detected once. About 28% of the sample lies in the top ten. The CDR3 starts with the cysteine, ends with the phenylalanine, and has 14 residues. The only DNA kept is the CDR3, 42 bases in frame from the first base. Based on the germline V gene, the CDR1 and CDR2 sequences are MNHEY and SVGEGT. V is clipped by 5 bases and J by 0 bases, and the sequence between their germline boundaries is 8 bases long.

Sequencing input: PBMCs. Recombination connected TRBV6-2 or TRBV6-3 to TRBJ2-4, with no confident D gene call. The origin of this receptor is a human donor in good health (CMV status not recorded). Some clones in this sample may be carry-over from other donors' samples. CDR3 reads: CASSPNLAKNIQYF. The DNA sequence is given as TGTGCCAGCAGTCCCAACCTAGCCAAAAACATTCAGTACTTC.